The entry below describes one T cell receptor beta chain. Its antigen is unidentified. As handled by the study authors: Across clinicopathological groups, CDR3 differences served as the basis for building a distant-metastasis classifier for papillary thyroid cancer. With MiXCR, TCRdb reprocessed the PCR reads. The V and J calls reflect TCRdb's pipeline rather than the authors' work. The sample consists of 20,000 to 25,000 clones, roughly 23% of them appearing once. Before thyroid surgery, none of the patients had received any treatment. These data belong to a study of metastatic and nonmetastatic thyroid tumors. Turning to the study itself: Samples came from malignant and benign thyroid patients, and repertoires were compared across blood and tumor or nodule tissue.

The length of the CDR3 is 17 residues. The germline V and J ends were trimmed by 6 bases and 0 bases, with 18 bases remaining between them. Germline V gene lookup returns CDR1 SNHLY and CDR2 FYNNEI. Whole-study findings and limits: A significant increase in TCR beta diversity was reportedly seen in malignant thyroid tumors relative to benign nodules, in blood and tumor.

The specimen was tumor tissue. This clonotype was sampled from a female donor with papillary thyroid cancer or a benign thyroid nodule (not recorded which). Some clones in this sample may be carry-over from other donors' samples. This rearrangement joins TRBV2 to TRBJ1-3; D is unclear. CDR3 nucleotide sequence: TGTGCCAGCAGGGGGTCCCTACCCTCCTTCTCTGGAAACACCATATATTTT. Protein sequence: CASRGSLPSFSGNTIYF.